The 9 T cell receptor beta chains reported below all come from one sample, sequenced in a study of blood T cell repertoires in COVID-19. Repertoires were generated with immunoSEQ multiplex PCR, while TCRdb's copy carries only in-frame clones and drops some. The profile shows under 300,000 clones, almost 90% of them singletons. The specimen was peripheral blood. These receptors came from a woman aged 55 to 70 with COVID-19, enrolled during active disease.

The chain joins TRBV7-2 to TRBJ1-3; 7 bases are a match to TRBD1. In germline, CDR1 is SGHTA, CDR2 FQGNSA. V dropped 2 bases and J dropped 4; count of bases not matched to a gene: 17. The CDR3 has 19 residues. DNA for the CDR3: TGTGCCAGCAGCTTATGGGGTGGTCGGCTGACAGGGACCGGAAACACCATATATTTT. Protein sequence: CASSLWGGRLTGTGNTIYF.

This rearrangement joins TRBV7-2 to TRBJ2-1; the D is unclear. Trimming shortened V by 2 bases and J by 7 bases, and 6 bases separated the two germline ends. The CDR3 runs 12 residues. The germline gives CDR1 SGHTA, CDR2 FQGNSA. CDR3 residues: CASSLTGNEQFF. The CDR3 bases are TGTGCCAGCAGCTTAACGGGTAATGAGCAGTTCTTC. Full variable domain (missing parts from reference TRBV7-2 and TRBJ2-1): GAGVSQSPSNKVTEKGKDVELRCDPISGHTALYWYRQSLGQGLEFLIYFQGNSAPDKSGLPSDRFSAERTGGSVSTLTIQRTQQEDSAVYLCASSLTGNEQFFGPGTRLTVL.

The J gene is TRBJ1-2, the V gene TRBV27; 8 nucleotides align to TRBD1. This CDR3 is built from 15 residues. Germline CDR1 and CDR2: MNHEY and SMNVEV (reference sequence). With V trimmed by 5 bases and J by 8 bases, 13 bases remained unmatched. This chain's CDR3 is CASSTYRGERKGYTF. The DNA of the CDR3 is TGTGCCAGCAGTACATACAGGGGGGAGCGGAAGGGCTACACCTTC.

This rearrangement joins TRBV19 to TRBJ1-1; 10 bases are a match to TRBD1. CDR1 LNHDA and CDR2 SQIVND come from the germline V gene (reference sequence). This CDR3 spans 16 amino acids. The junction had 11 bases not matched to a gene; V was cut back by 5 bases and J by 5 bases. The CDR3 sequence is CASSYGPGQGSTEAFF. CDR3 nucleotide sequence: TGTGCCAGTAGTTATGGACCGGGACAGGGGAGTACTGAAGCTTTCTTT. The full variable domain, in which reference TRBV19 and TRBJ1-1 provide the parts outside the CDR3, is DGGITQSPKYLFRKEGQNVTLSCEQNLNHDAMYWYRQDPGQGLRLIYYSQIVNDFQKGDIAEGYSVSREKKESFPLTVTSAQKNPTAFYLCASSYGPGQGSTEAFFGQGTRLTVV.

This rearrangement joins TRBV6-4 to TRBJ1-2; the D is unclear. V gave up 0 bases and J gave up 8 bases, with 16 bases separating them. Per germline, CDR1 MRHNA and CDR2 SNTAGT. This CDR3 region has 15 residues. The CDR3 DNA sequence: TGTGCCAGCAGTGACTCGAGCGGGGTTTATGGGGGCTACACCTTC. Its translation is CASSDSSGVYGGYTF.

This chain joins TRBV28 and TRBJ2-3; no firm D call. V was pared by 5 bases and J by 4 bases, with 7 bases between. CDR1 MDHEN and CDR2 SYDVKM come from the germline V gene. This CDR3 spans 12 amino acids. Written as DNA, the CDR3 is TGTGCCAGCAGTCCTCCGGCAGATACGCAGTATTTT. It specifies CASSPPADTQYF.

The chain recombines TRBV6-1 with TRBJ1-6; D unclear. Trimming removed 2 bases from V and 8 bases from J, with 10 bases in between. Germline V lookup: CDR1 MNHNS, CDR2 SASEGT. The length of the CDR3 is 14 residues. The CDR3 nucleotides are TGTGCCAGCAGTGAAACTTGGAGGGATTCACCCCTCCACTTT. This gives the protein CASSETWRDSPLHF.

The chain carries TRBV6-6 and TRBJ1-3; tentative D call: TRBD1 (6 bases). V gave up 10 bases and J gave up 0 bases, with 13 bases separating them. Germline loops: CDR1 MNHNY, CDR2 SVGAGI (reference sequence). This CDR3 is built from 14 residues. As DNA, the CDR3 is TGTGCCACCTGGACAGCAAGCTCTGGAAACACCATATATTTT. It codes for CATWTASSGNTIYF.

The genes are TRBV18 and TRBJ2-1, with D unclear. The ends were cut back, 0 bases at V and 0 bases at J, with 12 bases in the middle. CDR1 KGHSH and CDR2 LQKENI come from the germline V gene. There are 17 residues in the CDR3. For the CDR3, the DNA is TGTGCCAGCTCACCACCGGTCGAGCTCGCCTCCTACAATGAGCAGTTCTTC. Protein product: CASSPPVELASYNEQFF.